These T cell receptor beta chains were read from a single sample in a study of T cells in Graves' hyperthyroidism and ophthalmopathy. One entry per CDR3 protein, called by TCRdb with MiXCR from the multiplex PCR reads. The profile shows under 250,000 distinct CDR3 sequences, about a sixth of them singletons. The sample taken for sequencing was blood. These receptors were collected from a woman in her forties or fifties with Graves' hyperthyroidism. CDR3s include the opening cysteine and the closing phenylalanine or tryptophan. The size entry is marked missing in some rows and otherwise reads once, few, many or a size class.

>TRBV6-6|many
CASSYFGTGRYEQYF
>TRBV9|few
CASSPEGYFQPQHF
>TRBV28|many
CASSLLALRQFF
>TRBV3-1|many
CASSHPSGRDYEQFF
>TRBV29-1|many
CSVEWGTSGRGTDTQYF
>TRBV20-1|-
CSARNPTSAYNEQFF
>TRBV11-2|many
CASSSQGMLETQYF
>TRBV7-2|-
CASSTDWGSPEAFF
>TRBV28|few
CASSPEGVGGFEQFF
>TRBV3-1|-
CASSQHTSGRAEQYF
>TRBV19|few
CASSKGTSGSYEQFF
>TRBV6-2/TRBV6-3|few
CASSYLWGGEQFF
>TRBV27|-
CASRGLGLYSYEQYF
>TRBV12-3/TRBV12-4|-
CASSGNLGATQYF
>TRBV19|few
CASSIEGTPYEQYF
>TRBV14|-
CASSLWAARFVITEAFF
>TRBV3-1|many
CASSHRAVEAFF
>TRBV12-3/TRBV12-4|-
CASSLGGSEGSETQYF
>TRBV4-1|-
CASSQPLLAGGRNEQFF
>TRBV24-1|many
CATASSESSYEQYF
>TRBV6-1|many
CASPREGTDTQYF
>TRBV7-8|many
CASSRTSGMLAKNIQYF
>TRBV18|-
CASSQGGREAFF
>TRBV11-2|many
CASSLSSGNPYEQYF
>TRBV18|-
CASSPVGKATEAFF
>TRBV29-1|-
CSVEIGGVDTQYF
>TRBV30|many
CAWRGAYEQYF
>TRBV30|few
CAWRKGNSYEQYF
>TRBV28|-
CASSFQAPDGQFF
>TRBV10-2|many
CASRGTGDSSEQYF
>TRBV20-1|few
CSAKDAGTGKGNTIYF
>TRBV10-3|many
CAISESIRGGILYEQYF
>TRBV6-5|-
CASSYSKGYEQYF
>TRBV5-1|many
CASSPGQGKNTEAFF
>TRBV20-1|-
CSARDPGLQETQYF
>TRBV13|-
CASSEWGARETQYF
>TRBV15|many
CATSRVVTGGHSPLHF
>TRBV20-1|few
CSGEGRYGYTF
>TRBV30|-
CAWSPRSYTEAFF
>TRBV28|few
CASKGNLNTGELFF
>TRBV27|many
CASSLAGEGFYNEQFF
>TRBV28|many
CASSAGGPSSEQYF
>TRBV9|-
CASSYSDRPRGNEKLFF
>TRBV29-1|-
CSVDRGEGLPNEQFF
>TRBV12-3/TRBV12-4|many
CASKSLAGVQDEQFF
>TRBV7-2|-
CASSKVLWEIEQYF
>TRBV6-1|-
CASRVRGRRTSGNQETQYF
>TRBV6-1|few
CASTKTENTEAFF
>TRBV10-3|many
CAISERFGMNTEAFF
>TRBV27|few
CASSLLGGTDTQYF
>TRBV30|few
CALDGPVSYEQYF
>TRBV6-5|many
CASSYSWQGYYEQYF
>TRBV7-3|many
CASSLDLDGGDTQYF